This T cell receptor (beta chain) is drawn from a study of tumor-infiltrating lymphocytes in localized non-small cell lung cancer. Germline lookup yields CDR1 MDHEN and CDR2 SYDVKM. The V and J ends lost 5 bases and 5 bases respectively, with 13 bases between them. The CDR3 length is 14 residues. A remark on this clone: The antigen is unknown.

Study-wide findings and caveats: TCRbeta sequencing showed higher T cell infiltration in tumors than uninvolved lung.

Using immunoSEQ multiplex PCR, the repertoire was profiled, and TCRdb retains in-frame clones only, with some absent. In the table there are approximately 9,500 clones, about 75% of which are singletons. This TCR came from a human donor with non-small cell lung cancer. The specimen was uninvolved lung tissue not adjacent to the tumor. The V gene is TRBV28, the J gene TRBJ2-1; possibly TRBD1 for D (5 bases). The CDR3 DNA sequence: TGTGCCAGCAGTGATGGGGCTAGTCACAATGAGCAGTTCTTC. It encodes CASSDGASHNEQFF.